Shown below are 2 T cell receptor beta chains from a single sample sequenced in a study of T cell changes during pregnancy in multiple sclerosis. Profiling relied on immunoSEQ multiplex PCR, and the TCRdb table lists in-frame clones only, not all of them. Of more than 70,000 clones in the sample, around 93% were seen once. The sequences come from peripheral blood, collected in the second trimester of pregnancy. The receptors derive from a female donor with multiple sclerosis, enrolled in a pregnancy study.

V gene TRBV6-5 combines with J gene TRBJ2-1; 8 bases are a match to TRBD1. The length of the CDR3 is 13 residues. Germline V gene sequence: CDR1 MNHEY, CDR2 SVGAGI. V trimming: 3 bases; J trimming: 6 bases; junction bases outside the gene matches: 1. The CDR3, as DNA: TGTGCCAGCAGTTATCAGGGGGCCAATGAGCAGTTCTTC. Encoded protein: CASSYQGANEQFF.

The rearrangement links TRBV13 to TRBJ2-7, with 7 bases fitting TRBD1. CDR1 is PRHDT, CDR2 FYEKMQ, per germline (reference sequence). V was clipped by 1 base and J by 6 bases; unmatched bases: 3. The CDR3 is made up of 13 amino acids. CDR3 nucleotides: TGTGCCAGCAGCTTAGAAACAGGGGTCGAGCAGTACTTC. Residues: CASSLETGVEQYF.